Listed here are 28 T cell receptor beta chains from one sample, sequenced in a study of T-cell reconstitution after alpha-beta-depleted transplantation in children (dated by TCRdb to between 2015 and 2016). The library came from PCR. Sequencing relied on an Illumina HiSeq 2500. TCR library preparation used molecular barcoding, with unique molecular identifiers applied to normalize quantification of the TCRbeta repertoire. TCRdb applied fastp at Q25 and MiXCR to the public reads, then kept only in-frame beta chains. Identical CDR3 protein sequences are pooled into one entry, listed with their most common genes and DNA. The sample data list about 540,000 distinct CDR3 sequences, and about 17% of these were observed just once. The ten largest clonotypes hold around 3.3% of the sample. The source was PBMCs from the stem cell graft donor, collected from the stem cell graft. The receptors stem from a human donor who donated a stem cell graft to a child with acute lymphoblastic leukemia.

The chain is built from TRBV5-1 and TRBJ1-2; D not resolved. V dropped 0 bases and J dropped 2 bases, with 5 bases sitting between them. CDR3 length: 13 residues. CDR1 and CDR2 from the germline V gene are SGHRS and YFSETQ. In DNA, the CDR3 is TGCGCCAGCAGCTTGGAACCAAACTATGGCTACACCTTC. Its translation is CASSLEPNYGYTF.

This sequence joins TRBV5-6 and TRBJ2-5, with D hard to call. Trimming shortened V by 4 bases and J by 1 base, and 17 bases separated the two germline ends. The length of the CDR3 is 16 residues. Germline-derived CDR1 and CDR2 are SGHDT and YYEEEE. CDR3 region: CASSPEGWRLQETQYF. In DNA, the CDR3 is TGTGCCAGCAGCCCGGAAGGCTGGCGGCTCCAAGAGACCCAGTACTTC.

The chain carries TRBV2 and TRBJ2-1; 7 nucleotides agree with TRBD2. The germline V gene encodes CDR1 SNHLY and CDR2 FYNNEI. Losses at the gene ends were 6 bases for V and 10 bases for J; bases not matched to a gene: 18. This CDR3 is 16 amino acids long. The CDR3 is CASRNRGTTINWEQFF. The CDR3 DNA is TGTGCCAGCAGGAACCGGGGGACTACCATCAATTGGGAGCAGTTCTTC.

This clonotype was picked up one time. The rearrangement links TRBV2 to TRBJ2-2, with TRBD1 identical over 7 bases. V lost 6 bases and J lost 6; bases outside the gene matches: 10. This CDR3 region has 15 residues. CDR1 and CDR2 from the germline V gene are SNHLY and FYNNEI. In nucleotides, the CDR3 is TGTGCCAGCAGAGGGGACAGAGAAGCCCCCGGGGAGCTGTTTTTT. It encodes CASRGDREAPGELFF.

This clonotype occurred a few times. This chain uses TRBV29-1 with TRBJ2-5; TRBD1 matches 8 bases. This CDR3 comprises 12 residues. Trimming removed 6 bases from V and 5 bases from J; junction bases left unmatched: 5. CDR1 and CDR2 (germline): SQVTM, ANQGSEA. The CDR3 reads CSVGQGGETQYF. In nucleotides, the CDR3 is TGCAGCGTAGGACAGGGTGGGGAGACCCAGTACTTC.

CDR3: CASVSGQGLSGANVLTF. The DNA for the CDR3 is TGTGCCAGCGTCTCGGGACAGGGCCTCTCTGGGGCCAACGTCCTGACTTTC. The rearrangement uses TRBV5-5 and TRBJ2-6; 9 positions match TRBD1. The CDR3 totals 17 residues. The J segment lost 0 bases and the V segment lost 7 bases, leaving 8 bases of the junction unmatched. CDR1 and CDR2 (germline): SGHKS, YYEKEE (reference sequence). Combining the CDR3 with reference TRBV5-5 and TRBJ2-6 gives the whole variable domain DAGVTQSPTHLIKTRGQQVTLRCSPISGHKSVSWYQQVLGQGPQFIFQYYEKEERGRGNFPDRFSARQFPNYSSELNVNALLLGDSALYLCASVSGQGLSGANVLTFGAGSRLTVL.

The rearrangement uses TRBV24-1 and TRBJ2-1; 7 nucleotides match TRBD2. Trimming removed 9 bases from V and 10 bases from J; junction bases left unmatched: 8. This CDR3 has 12 amino acids. From germline, CDR1 is KGHDR and CDR2 SFDVKD. This chain's CDR3 is CATGEGRGEQFF. CDR3 in DNA: TGTGCCACCGGGGAGGGGCGGGGAGAGCAGTTCTTC.

The V gene is TRBV5-1, the J gene TRBJ2-1; D perhaps matches TRBD1 (5 bases). CDR1 is SGHRS and CDR2 is YFSETQ in the germline V gene. The V gene lost 6 bases and the J gene lost 8 bases, with 15 bases spanning the gap. This CDR3 comprises 13 residues. CDR3 DNA sequence: TGCGCCAGCACCAGGGTGGGCGGCGATGAGCAGTTCTTC. Amino acid sequence: CASTRVGGDEQFF.

Note on this clonotype: One end of the junction is discordant with germline, which a read error may explain. The V gene is TRBV20-1, the J gene TRBJ1-1, with TRBD1 matching over 7 bases. Germline loops: CDR1 DFQATT, CDR2 SNEGSKA (reference sequence). This CDR3 has 14 amino acids. Here the CDR3 reads CSAREGARGTDAFF. The CDR3 DNA follows: TGCAGTGCTAGGGAGGGGGCGCGTGGCACTGACGCTTTCTTT.

The V and J genes are TRBV5-1 and TRBJ2-7; D not certain. Per germline, CDR1 SGHRS and CDR2 YFSETQ. V lost 0 bases to trimming and J lost 7 bases, with 8 bases between them. The CDR3 is made up of 12 amino acids. The CDR3 region has the DNA TGCGCCAGCAGCTTGGTTTTGCCGGAGCAGTACTTC. It translates to CASSLVLPEQYF.

This chain uses TRBV5-1 with TRBJ2-1; D may be TRBD2 (6 bases). The CDR3 has 17 residues. V was shortened by 0 bases and J by 8 bases, with 21 bases between the two germline ends. In germline, CDR1 is SGHRS, CDR2 YFSETQ. In DNA form, the CDR3 reads TGCGCCAGCAGCTTGGAGGGGTGGGACTTCCGAGCGGATGAGCAGTTCTTC. As protein: CASSLEGWDFRADEQFF. Full variable domain (missing parts from reference TRBV5-1 and TRBJ2-1): KAGVTQTPRYLIKTRGQQVTLSCSPISGHRSVSWYQQTPGQGLQFLFEYFSETQRNKGNFPGRFSGRQFSNSRSEMNVSTLELGDSALYLCASSLEGWDFRADEQFFGPGTRLTVL.

This clonotype was seen a few times. The V call is TRBV20-1, the J call TRBJ2-1; TRBD2 matches at 11 bases. The length of the CDR3 is 17 residues. J gave up 4 bases and V 3 bases, and 11 bases lay outside the gene matches. CDR1 and CDR2 (germline): DFQATT, SNEGSKA (reference sequence). CDR3 coding DNA: TGCAGTGCTAGGGATCACTCCGGGACTAGCGGATACAATGAGCAGTTCTTC. Its protein is CSARDHSGTSGYNEQFF.

This rearrangement joins TRBV29-1 to TRBJ1-1; D is uncertain. Trimming took off 4 bases at V and 2 bases at J, with 8 bases between the two ends. The CDR3 is 12 residues long. Per the germline V gene, CDR1 is SQVTM and CDR2 is ANQGSEA. CDR3 loop: CSVGRSNTEAFF. The CDR3 region has the DNA TGCAGCGTTGGGAGGAGTAACACTGAAGCTTTCTTT.

The chain joins TRBV12-3 or TRBV12-4 to TRBJ2-3, with D tentatively TRBD2 (5 bases). The ends were cut back, 7 bases at V and 3 bases at J, with 14 bases in the middle. This CDR3 comprises 14 residues. The CDR3 protein is CASMKTRPTDTQYF. The CDR3 nucleotides read TGTGCCAGCATGAAAACTAGACCTACAGATACGCAGTATTTT.

This clonotype appeared a few times. At one end, the junction sequence differs from germline, possibly due to a read error. The chain recombines TRBV5-6 with TRBJ1-6; tentatively, D is TRBD1 (5 bases). This CDR3 is built from 15 residues. Germline CDR1 reads SGHDT; CDR2 reads YYEEEE. Here the CDR3 DNA reads TGTGCCAGCAGCTCCGTTACAGGCTATTATTCACCCCTCCACTTT. Translation gives CASSSVTGYYSPLHF.

The chain couples TRBV4-1 to TRBJ2-7, with D unresolved. Trimming left V 0 bases short and J 3 bases short, with 21 bases between. The CDR3 spans 18 residues. Germline V gene lookup returns CDR1 MGHRA and CDR2 YSYEKL. The CDR3 here is CASSQDPFVVLSYYEQYF. The CDR3 DNA reads as TGCGCCAGCAGCCAAGATCCGTTCGTGGTGTTATCGTACTACGAGCAGTACTTC.

This clonotype was found a few times. The chain employs TRBV3-1 and TRBJ2-5; 7 nucleotides align to TRBD2. After removal of 1 base from V and 2 bases from J, the junction contained 7 bases not matched to a gene. The CDR3 length is 16 residues. Looked up from germline, CDR1 is LGHDT and CDR2 is YNNKEL (reference sequence). CDR3 bases: TGTGCCAGCAGCCAAGGGGCTAGCGGAACGCAAGAGACCCAGTACTTC. This sequence encodes CASSQGASGTQETQYF.

This clonotype was found many times. The chain has TRBV20-1 and TRBJ2-3; no clear D gene. The V and J ends lost 3 bases and 0 bases respectively, with 7 bases between them. The CDR3 has 13 residues. In germline, CDR1 is DFQATT, CDR2 SNEGSKA (reference sequence). DNA for the CDR3: TGCAGTGCTAGGGCGGCTAGCACAGATACGCAGTATTTT. This translates into CSARAASTDTQYF.

Only a few counts were recorded for this clonotype. This chain uses TRBV7-8 with TRBJ2-2, with 9 bases fitting TRBD2. The germline CDR1 and CDR2 sequences are SGHVS and FQNEAQ. The CDR3 sequence is 18 residues long. V lost 5 bases, J lost 4 bases, and 14 bases stayed unmatched. The CDR3 nucleotides read TGTGCCAGCAGCCCCGGGGTAGCGGGAGACGAGGGCACCGGGGAGCTGTTTTTT. The encoded protein is CASSPGVAGDEGTGELFF.

This clonotype has a count of ten or more. This sequence joins TRBV5-1 and TRBJ2-7; perhaps TRBD2 as D (6 bases). The V gene lost 5 bases and the J gene lost 0 bases, with 9 bases spanning the gap. The CDR3 is made up of 13 amino acids. Germline assignment: CDR1 SGHRS and CDR2 YFSETQ. CDR3 nucleotide sequence: TGCGCCAGCAGTTGGGACTTCTCCTACGAGCAGTACTTC. Translating it yields CASSWDFSYEQYF.

This clonotype was seen more than once but under ten times. V and J are TRBV5-1 and TRBJ2-7; TRBD2 aligns across 7 bases. The V gene's germline CDR1 is SGHRS and CDR2 YFSETQ. The V gene end was trimmed by 3 bases and the J gene end by 4 bases; junction bases not matched to a gene: 4. The CDR3 runs 13 residues. CDR3 loop: CASSSGGVYEQYF. CDR3 nucleotides: TGCGCCAGCAGCTCGGGAGGAGTTTACGAGCAGTACTTC. Complete variable domain (other parts from reference TRBV5-1 and TRBJ2-7): KAGVTQTPRYLIKTRGQQVTLSCSPISGHRSVSWYQQTPGQGLQFLFEYFSETQRNKGNFPGRFSGRQFSNSRSEMNVSTLELGDSALYLCASSSGGVYEQYFGPGTRLTVT.

This chain connects TRBV11-3 to TRBJ2-1, with 8 bases matching TRBD2. V dropped 1 base and J dropped 8; count of bases not matched to a gene: 10. Germline V gene data show CDR1 as SGHNT and CDR2 as YENEEA. This CDR3 has 16 amino acids. CDR3 DNA: TGTGCCAGCAGCTTAGGGACCGGGACTAGTAATGATGAGCAGTTCTTC. Amino acid sequence: CASSLGTGTSNDEQFF.

The CDR3 sequence: CASSITGPTSYEQYF. DNA of the CDR3: TGTGCCAGTAGTATTACGGGACCGACGTCCTACGAGCAGTACTTC. This sequence joins TRBV19 and TRBJ2-7; perhaps D is TRBD1 or TRBD2 (5 bases each). Germline V CDR1 and CDR2: LNHDA, SQIVND (reference sequence). The CDR3 runs 15 residues. Trimming pared 3 bases from V and 1 base from J, leaving 13 bases between.

J is TRBJ2-7 and V is TRBV11-2, with 11 nucleotides matching TRBD1. Unmatched junction bases numbered 6, after V lost 5 bases and J lost 6 bases. CDR3 size: 14 residues. CDR1 SGHAT and CDR2 FQNNGV come from the germline V gene. The CDR3 reads CASSVPGQGVEQYF. The CDR3 DNA follows: TGTGCCAGCAGCGTCCCGGGACAGGGGGTCGAGCAGTACTTC.

The V call is TRBV27, the J call TRBJ1-1; no definite D call. Germline CDR1 and CDR2: MNHEY and SMNVEV (reference sequence). The ends were cut back, 5 bases at V and 1 base at J, with 11 bases in the middle. The length of the CDR3 is 14 residues. Here the CDR3 DNA reads TGTGCCAGCAGTATTCGTGGGAGGAACACTGAAGCTTTCTTT. Protein sequence: CASSIRGRNTEAFF.

This chain joins TRBV7-9 and TRBJ2-2; either TRBD1 or TRBD2 may fit D (5 bases each). The CDR3 runs 16 residues. The V gene's germline CDR1 is SEHNR and CDR2 FQNEAQ (reference sequence). V was cut by 5 bases and J by 5 bases, with 18 bases left in between. CDR3 DNA: TGTGCCAGCAGCGGGGTAAAGAGGGACCCAACCGGGGAGCTGTTTTTT. Protein sequence: CASSGVKRDPTGELFF.

This clonotype was observed a few times. The genes are TRBV6-1 and TRBJ2-7; possible D gene TRBD1, 6 bases. Germline V gives CDR1 MNHNS, CDR2 SASEGT. V was pared by 2 bases and J by 3 bases, with 14 bases between. The CDR3 loop spans 15 amino acids. CDR3 protein: CASSEKVGRGYEQYF. The CDR3 bases are TGTGCCAGCAGTGAAAAGGTGGGCAGGGGCTACGAGCAGTACTTC.

V and J are TRBV4-2 and TRBJ2-1; D is unclear. Germline loops: CDR1 LGHNA, CDR2 YNFKEQ. V was shortened by 1 base and J by 5 bases, with 9 bases between the two germline ends. The CDR3 sequence is 14 residues long. The CDR3 nucleotides are TGTGCCAGCAGCCAAGCGGCTAGGAACAATGAGCAGTTCTTC. It encodes CASSQAARNNEQFF.